A single sample gave rise to the 15 T cell receptor beta chains below, sequenced in a study of siplizumab effects on memory and regulatory T cells. The protocol was immunoSEQ multiplex PCR, while the TCRdb copy is restricted to in-frame clones and leaves out a portion. The sample carries about 56,000 clones, 95% to 98% recorded once. The sample taken for sequencing was naive CD8+ T cells sorted from blood. Every receptor here comes from a human donor in good health.

This rearrangement joins TRBV11-2 to TRBJ1-3; D unclear. The CDR3 contains 17 residues. Between the trimmed V and J ends, which lost 0 bases and 0 bases, there was a span of 12 bases. Germline values: CDR1 SGHAT, CDR2 FQNNGV. For the CDR3, the DNA is TGTGCCAGCAGCTTAGATGTATGGCAATACTCTGGAAACACCATATATTTT. Protein: CASSLDVWQYSGNTIYF.

This rearrangement joins TRBV6-5 to TRBJ1-2; unclear D gene. This CDR3 spans 12 amino acids. Trimming shortened V by 6 bases and J by 6 bases, and 11 bases separated the two germline ends. Germline CDR1 reads MNHEY; CDR2 reads SVGAGI. CDR3 DNA sequence: TGTGCCAGCAGGGGCCTCAATGATGGCTACACCTTC. Translating gives CASRGLNDGYTF.

The chain combines TRBV19 with TRBJ2-7; D is undetermined. The V gene's germline CDR1 is LNHDA and CDR2 SQIVND (reference sequence). The CDR3 length is 13 residues. Trimming stripped 1 base from V and 6 bases from J, with 10 bases between. The CDR3 nucleotides are TGTGCCAGTAGTATAGGTAGAGGTGGCGAGCAGTACTTC. Protein: CASSIGRGGEQYF. Supplemented by reference TRBV19 and TRBJ2-7, the full variable domain reads DGGITQSPKYLFRKEGQNVTLSCEQNLNHDAMYWYRQDPGQGLRLIYYSQIVNDFQKGDIAEGYSVSREKKESFPLTVTSAQKNPTAFYLCASSIGRGGEQYFGPGTRLTVT.

The chain is built from TRBV4-1 and TRBJ2-1, with D tentatively TRBD1 or TRBD2 (5 bases each). The germline CDR1 and CDR2 sequences are MGHRA and YSYEKL. The length of the CDR3 is 14 residues. Trimming took off 4 bases at V and 8 bases at J, with 15 bases between the two ends. DNA of the CDR3: TGCGCCAGCAGCCCGGGACGTGAAGACGATGAGCAGTTCTTC. This sequence encodes CASSPGREDDEQFF.

The rearrangement joins TRBV27 to TRBJ2-1; D call uncertain. In germline, CDR1 is MNHEY, CDR2 SMNVEV (reference sequence). The V and J ends lost 3 bases and 3 bases respectively, with 9 bases between them. The CDR3 runs to 14 residues. The CDR3 loop is CASSFRPGYNEQFF. The CDR3 DNA is TGTGCCAGCAGTTTCCGCCCTGGCTACAATGAGCAGTTCTTC.

The chain joins TRBV11-3 to TRBJ2-7; a possible D gene is TRBD1 (5 bases). The CDR3 extends over 15 amino acids. V was shortened by 6 bases and J by 0 bases, with 15 bases between the two germline ends. From germline, CDR1 is SGHNT and CDR2 YENEEA. The CDR3: CASSKAGSSSYEQYF. CDR3 nucleotide sequence: TGTGCCAGCAGTAAAGCAGGGTCGAGCTCCTACGAGCAGTACTTC.

The chain is built from TRBV14 and TRBJ1-2; D possibly corresponds to TRBD1 (6 bases). V was cut by 0 bases and J by 8 bases, with 16 bases left in between. CDR1 SGHDN and CDR2 FVKESK come from the germline V gene. The CDR3 runs 15 residues. The CDR3 protein is CASSQDIQGIRGYTF. CDR3 DNA: TGTGCCAGCAGCCAAGATATACAGGGCATTCGGGGCTACACCTTC. Full variable domain (remainder filled in from reference TRBV14 and TRBJ1-2): EAGVTQFPSHSVIEKGQTVTLRCDPISGHDNLYWYRRVMGKEIKFLLHFVKESKQDESGMPNNRFLAERTGGTYSTLKVQPAELEDSGVYFCASSQDIQGIRGYTFGSGTRLTVV.

The V gene is TRBV5-4, the J gene TRBJ2-4; maybe TRBD1 (7 bases). With 4 bases removed from V and 0 bases from J, the gap between germline ends came to 14 bases. This CDR3 is 16 amino acids long. Germline values: CDR1 SGHNT, CDR2 YYREEE (reference sequence). The CDR3 DNA is TGTGCCAGCAGCGGCGCGGGACAGATAGCCAAAAACATTCAGTACTTC. Amino acids: CASSGAGQIAKNIQYF.

This clone showed up just once. V gene TRBV9 combines with J gene TRBJ2-7; 9 bases fit TRBD2. Germline V CDR1 and CDR2: SGDLS, YYNGEE. J was trimmed by 6 bases and V by 4 bases; bases with no gene match: 2. CDR3 length: 12 amino acids. CDR3 residues: CASSPAGGEQYF. The CDR3 region has the DNA TGTGCCAGCAGCCCAGCGGGGGGCGAGCAGTACTTC.

The chain links TRBV30 to TRBJ2-5, with D uncertain. The CDR3 loop spans 12 amino acids. Trimming took off 0 bases at V and 4 bases at J, with 6 bases between the two ends. Germline-derived CDR1 and CDR2 are GTSNPN and SVGIG (reference sequence). Here the CDR3 reads CAWSVRGETQYF. The CDR3 DNA follows: TGTGCCTGGAGTGTACGAGGAGAGACCCAGTACTTC. The full variable domain, rest sourced from reference TRBV30 and TRBJ2-5, is SQTIHQWPATLVQPVGSPLSLECTVEGTSNPNLYWYRQAAGRGLQLLFYSVGIGQISSEVPQNLSASRPQDRQFILSSKKLLLSDSGFYLCAWSVRGETQYFGPGTRLLVL.

The table lists this clone with a count of one. The genes are TRBV29-1 and TRBJ2-3; D possibly corresponds to TRBD2 (6 bases). The CDR3 runs to 16 residues. Trimming took 4 bases from V and 4 from J, leaving 21 bases between them. Per the germline V gene, CDR1 is SQVTM and CDR2 is ANQGSEA. The chain's CDR3 is CSVVSGGRTGADTQYF. CDR3 in DNA: TGCAGCGTTGTAAGTGGCGGCCGGACGGGGGCAGATACGCAGTATTTT.

This chain uses TRBV29-1 with TRBJ2-7, with D possibly being TRBD1 or TRBD2 (5 bases each). CDR1 and CDR2 (germline): SQVTM, ANQGSEA. Trimming took 3 bases from V and 6 from J, leaving 9 bases between them. This CDR3 contains 11 residues. The CDR3 coding sequence is TGCAGCGTTGAGGGGGTAACCGAGCAGTACTTC. As protein: CSVEGVTEQYF.

The chain combines TRBV19 with TRBJ2-1; 10 nucleotides agree with TRBD2. The CDR3 extends over 17 amino acids. Germline V CDR1 and CDR2: LNHDA, SQIVND (reference sequence). V shed 5 bases and J 4 bases; nucleotides not matched to a gene: 11. CDR3 sequence reads: CASSGGLAGEYYNEQFF. The CDR3 DNA follows: TGTGCCAGTAGTGGGGGCCTAGCGGGAGAGTATTACAATGAGCAGTTCTTC.

The gene calls are TRBV29-1 and TRBJ1-2, with D unclear. Deletions cut 7 bases from V and 6 bases from J, with 3 bases between. The CDR3 runs 8 residues. The germline CDR1 and CDR2 sequences are SQVTM and ANQGSEA. CDR3 in DNA: TGCAGCGGAGATGGCTACACCTTC. Translation: CSGDGYTF. Supplemented by reference TRBV29-1 and TRBJ1-2, the full variable domain reads SAVISQKPSRDICQRGTSLTIQCQVDSQVTMMFWYRQQPGQSLTLIATANQGSEATYESGFVIDKFPISRPNLTFSTLTVSNMSPEDSSIYLCSGDGYTFGSGTRLTVV.

The CDR3 DNA is TGTGCCAGCAGCTTCAGGGGCGTATCCTACTACGAGCAGTACTTC. Translated, it gives CASSFRGVSYYEQYF. The chain uses TRBV5-8 and TRBJ2-7; D might be TRBD1 (6 bases). Germline values: CDR1 SGHTS, CDR2 YDEGEE. The CDR3 consists of 15 residues. Trimming stripped 2 bases from V and 3 bases from J, with 15 bases between.